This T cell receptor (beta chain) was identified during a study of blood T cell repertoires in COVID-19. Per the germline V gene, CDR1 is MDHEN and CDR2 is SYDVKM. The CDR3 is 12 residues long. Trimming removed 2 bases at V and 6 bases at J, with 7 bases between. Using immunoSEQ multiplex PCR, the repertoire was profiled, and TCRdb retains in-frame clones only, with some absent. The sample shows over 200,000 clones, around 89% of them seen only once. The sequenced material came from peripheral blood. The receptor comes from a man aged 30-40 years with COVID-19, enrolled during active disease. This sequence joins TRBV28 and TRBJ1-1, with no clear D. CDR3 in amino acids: CASSLRVSEAFF. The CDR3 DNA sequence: TGTGCCAGCAGTTTACGGGTCTCTGAAGCTTTCTTT.